The clone carrying this T cell receptor beta chain was seen a single time. The assay was immunoSEQ multiplex PCR, and TCRdb's table has in-frame clones only and misses some. The table has roughly 660,000 clones, approximately 88% seen once. The entry originates in a study of shared T cell receptors in the human thymus. Trimming left V 2 bases short and J 15 bases short, with 11 bases between. The V gene's germline CDR1 is SGHTA and CDR2 FQGNSA. This CDR3 is 11 amino acids long. These data are also associated with another study on human thymus T cells. From that paper: Obtained as resections during corrective heart surgery, the thymus tissue was then studied. Seemingly biased V and J gene usage marked thymic and blood repertoires. Related reports documented highly overlapping thymic repertoires among unrelated individuals.

Material for sequencing was thymocytes. The chain has TRBV7-2 and TRBJ2-1; D not resolved. The sequence derives from a boy under two years old with a congenital heart defect. CDR3 nucleotides: TGTGCCAGCAGCTTAATTGCTGAGAGGTTCTTC. Amino acids: CASSLIAERFF.